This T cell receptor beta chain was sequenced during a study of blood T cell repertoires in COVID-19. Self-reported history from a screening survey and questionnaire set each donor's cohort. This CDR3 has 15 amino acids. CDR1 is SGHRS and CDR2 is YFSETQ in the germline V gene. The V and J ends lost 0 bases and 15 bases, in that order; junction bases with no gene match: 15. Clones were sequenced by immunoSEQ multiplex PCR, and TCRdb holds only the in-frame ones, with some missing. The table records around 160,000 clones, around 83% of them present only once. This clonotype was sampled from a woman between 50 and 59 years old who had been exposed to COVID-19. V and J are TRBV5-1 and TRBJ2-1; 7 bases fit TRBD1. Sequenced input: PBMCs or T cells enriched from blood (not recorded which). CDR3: CASSLEGQSTAVRFF. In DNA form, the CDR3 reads TGCGCCAGCAGCTTGGAGGGACAGAGTACAGCGGTTAGGTTCTTC.